The 21 T cell receptor beta chains below come from one sample, sequenced in a study of radiotherapy plus CTLA-4 blockade in lung cancer. Sequenced by immunoSEQ multiplex PCR; TCRdb stores in-frame clones only, minus some. The sample lists roughly 90,000 clones, 88% seen once, with 4.5% to 6% in the top ten. Specimen: peripheral blood, collected from a patient treated with radiotherapy plus ipilimumab. Source of these receptors: a human donor with non-small cell lung cancer that progressed on radiotherapy plus ipilimumab.

This clone appeared a few times. The chain combines TRBV11-2 with TRBJ2-5; TRBD2 might be the D (5 bases). The V end was cut by 8 bases, the J end by 1 base, with 20 bases between. The CDR3 is made up of 16 amino acids. CDR1 and CDR2 from the germline V gene are SGHAT and FQNNGV. CDR3 DNA sequence: TGTGCCAGCGGCCCTCTATCGTCAGCGGTCCAAGAGACCCAGTACTTC. It codes for CASGPLSSAVQETQYF.

For the CDR3, the DNA is TGTGCCAGCAGTGTAGGGGCCCAGTACTTC. This gives the protein CASSVGAQYF. The chain combines TRBV2 with TRBJ2-5; TRBD1 is a possible D gene (5 bases). The CDR3 is 10 amino acids. V was pared by 4 bases and J by 9 bases, with 6 bases between. CDR1 and CDR2 (germline): SNHLY, FYNNEI.

The V gene is TRBV10-3, the J gene TRBJ1-1; 7 nucleotides line up with TRBD1. Per the germline V gene, CDR1 is ENHRY and CDR2 is SYGVKD. J lost 2 bases, V lost 8 bases, and 5 bases had no gene match. The CDR3 is 13 amino acids. The CDR3 nucleotides are TGTGCCATCTCGACAGGGCTCAACACTGAAGCTTTCTTT. This sequence encodes CAISTGLNTEAFF.

A few counts support this clone. The chain has TRBV19 and TRBJ2-7; the match to TRBD1 covers 7 bases. The CDR3 is 15 amino acids. Germline CDR1 LNHDA, CDR2 SQIVND (reference sequence). Unmatched junction bases numbered 7, after V lost 4 bases and J lost 1 base. The CDR3 bases are TGTGCCAGTAGTACTCGGACAGGCTCATCCTACGAGCAGTACTTC. Amino acid sequence: CASSTRTGSSYEQYF.

The rearrangement joins TRBV6-5 to TRBJ2-5, with TRBD2 matching 10 bases. The length of the CDR3 is 15 residues. Trimming removed 8 bases from V and 5 bases from J; junction bases left unmatched: 11. Germline CDR1 is MNHEY and CDR2 is SVGAGI. In nucleotides, the CDR3 is TGTGCCAGCCGGGCTAGCGGGAGAAAGGGTGAGACCCAGTACTTC. Amino acid sequence: CASRASGRKGETQYF.

This clone was picked up one time. The chain uses TRBV4-2 and TRBJ2-3, with unresolved D. Germline V gene data show CDR1 as LGHNA and CDR2 as YNFKEQ. The CDR3 is 12 residues long. V was clipped by 4 bases and J by 4 bases, with 6 bases between them. In nucleotides, the CDR3 is TGTGCCAGCAGCCGGGCGGCAGATACGCAGTATTTT. As protein: CASSRAADTQYF.

The chain combines TRBV10-3 with TRBJ2-3; 8 positions agree with TRBD2. CDR1 ENHRY and CDR2 SYGVKD come from the germline V gene. V lost 4 bases, J lost 0 bases, and 3 bases stayed unmatched. The CDR3 runs to 15 residues. The DNA for the CDR3 is TGTGCCATCAGTGGGGCTAGCGGGAGCACAGATACGCAGTATTTT. The encoded protein is CAISGASGSTDTQYF.

This chain connects TRBV5-5 to TRBJ1-1, with D unclear. CDR1 and CDR2 from the germline V gene are SGHKS and YYEKEE (reference sequence). The V gene lost 4 bases and the J gene lost 1 base, with 14 bases spanning the gap. This CDR3 has 15 amino acids. Written as DNA, the CDR3 is TGTGCCAGCAGCCACCCGCGGGCAGAGAACACTGAAGCTTTCTTT. Protein product: CASSHPRAENTEAFF.

The table lists this clone with a few counts. The J gene is TRBJ2-2, the V gene TRBV5-4; D gene ambiguous. V lost 5 bases and J 6 bases, leaving 11 bases between the germline ends. Germline V gene lookup returns CDR1 SGHNT and CDR2 YYREEE (reference sequence). This CDR3 region has 13 residues. The CDR3 nucleotides are TGTGCCAGCAGTACCCTCAGTGCCGGGGAGCTGTTTTTT. This sequence encodes CASSTLSAGELFF.

This clone was detected only once. The rearrangement links TRBV5-1 to TRBJ2-2, with 9 bases that match TRBD2. There are 15 residues in the CDR3. Germline V CDR1 and CDR2: SGHRS, YFSETQ. The J segment lost 7 bases and the V segment lost 0 bases, leaving 4 bases of the junction unmatched. The CDR3 DNA sequence: TGCGCCAGCAGCTTGGCTAGCGGGAAACACGGGGAGCTGTTTTTT. Translation: CASSLASGKHGELFF.

Concerning this clone: The junction shows a germline mismatch at one end, possibly a read error. V is TRBV5-1 and J is TRBJ2-5; D is unresolved. The CDR3 length is 13 residues. Germline V gives CDR1 SGHRS, CDR2 YFSETQ. CDR3 DNA: TGCGCCAGCAGCTTGGGCGAACAAGGGACCCAGTACTTC. Protein: CASSLGEQGTQYF.

This clone has only one observation. The junction shows a germline mismatch at one end, possibly a read error. CDR3 coding DNA: TGTGCCAGCAGGCAAACTAGCCTCTTTTTC. Translation: CASRQTSLFF. V and J are TRBV2 and TRBJ2-7; perhaps TRBD2 as D (6 bases). The CDR3 runs 10 residues. Germline-derived CDR1 and CDR2 are SNHLY and FYNNEI.

The chain carries TRBV5-1 and TRBJ2-6; 9 nucleotides match TRBD1. The CDR3 loop spans 20 amino acids. Looked up from germline, CDR1 is SGHRS and CDR2 is YFSETQ. The J segment lost 2 bases and the V segment lost 4 bases, leaving 16 bases of the junction unmatched. The CDR3 nucleotides are TGCGCCAGCAGCACCGGGTGGGGTGACAGGGGGTCCACTGGGGCCAACGTCCTGACTTTC. Translation gives CASSTGWGDRGSTGANVLTF.

CDR3 bases: TGTGCCAGCAGCGAAGGACAGGCGACGGACGAGCAGTACTTC. It codes for CASSEGQATDEQYF. The rearrangement uses TRBV11-3 and TRBJ2-7; 7 positions agree with TRBD1. Germline V gives CDR1 SGHNT, CDR2 YENEEA. The V gene end was trimmed by 5 bases and the J gene end by 5 bases; junction bases not matched to a gene: 9. The CDR3 consists of 14 residues. The full variable domain, its missing parts supplied by reference TRBV11-3 and TRBJ2-7, is EAGVVQSPRYKIIEKKQPVAFWCNPISGHNTLYWYLQNLGQGPELLIRYENEEAVDDSQLPKDRFSAERLKGVDSTLKIQPAELGDSAVYLCASSEGQATDEQYFGPGTRLTVT.

A note on this clone: The same CDR3 arises from other DNA sequences in this sample as well. V is TRBV2 and J is TRBJ2-3; no definite D call. The CDR3 is 13 amino acids. The germline V gene encodes CDR1 SNHLY and CDR2 FYNNEI. V was trimmed by 6 bases and J by 2 bases, leaving 9 bases between them. The CDR3 is CASSPPFTDTQYF. For the CDR3, the DNA is TGTGCCAGCAGCCCCCCGTTCACAGATACGCAGTATTTT. The full variable domain, in which reference TRBV2 and TRBJ2-3 provide the parts outside the CDR3, is EPEVTQTPSHQVTQMGQEVILRCVPISNHLYFYWYRQILGQKVEFLVSFYNNEISEKSEIFDDQFSVERPDGSNFTLKIRSTKLEDSAMYFCASSPPFTDTQYFGPGTRLTVL.

The rearrangement uses TRBV7-6 and TRBJ2-2, with 9 bases lining up with TRBD2. With V trimmed by 3 bases and J by 5 bases, 4 bases remained unmatched. Germline V gene data show CDR1 as SGHVS and CDR2 as FNYEAQ. The CDR3 runs 15 residues. This CDR3 reads CASSFAGGYTGELFF. The CDR3 DNA follows: TGTGCCAGCAGCTTTGCGGGAGGGTATACCGGGGAGCTGTTTTTT. Full variable domain (remainder filled in from reference TRBV7-6 and TRBJ2-2): GAGVSQSPRYKVTKRGQDVALRCDPISGHVSLYWYRQALGQGPEFLTYFNYEAQQDKSGLPNDRFSAERPEGSISTLTIQRTEQRDSAMYRCASSFAGGYTGELFFGEGSRLTVL.

The chain couples TRBV10-3 to TRBJ1-2; TRBD1 matches 8 bases. The V gene's germline CDR1 is ENHRY and CDR2 SYGVKD. Trimming took 5 bases from V and 8 from J; bases not matched to a gene: 4. The CDR3 sequence is 12 residues long. This CDR3 reads CAISTGGRGYTF. As DNA, the CDR3 is TGTGCCATCAGTACAGGGGGAAGGGGCTACACCTTC.

The chain has TRBV19 and TRBJ2-5, with 8 bases that match TRBD1. From germline, CDR1 is LNHDA and CDR2 SQIVND (reference sequence). After removal of 1 base from V and 5 bases from J, the junction contained 15 bases not matched to a gene. The CDR3 extends over 18 amino acids. The CDR3 DNA follows: TGTGCCAGTAGTATAGGAGGACGGACAGGGTTAAATCGGGAGACCCAGTACTTC. Translated: CASSIGGRTGLNRETQYF.

J is TRBJ1-3 and V is TRBV6-6; the D is unclear. Trimming cost V 0 bases and J 4 bases, with 4 bases left between them. Germline-derived CDR1 and CDR2 are MNHNY and SVGAGI (reference sequence). The CDR3 length is 13 residues. CDR3 nucleotides: TGTGCCAGCAGTTACTCGTCGGGAAACACCATATATTTT. Translation: CASSYSSGNTIYF.

For the CDR3, the DNA is TGTGCCAGCAGCGGAGGGTGGGGACTAGAGCAGTTCTTC. It encodes CASSGGWGLEQFF. The chain links TRBV7-9 to TRBJ2-1; 7 bases are shared with TRBD2. Per germline, CDR1 SEHNR and CDR2 FQNEAQ (reference sequence). This CDR3 region has 13 residues. V lost 5 bases and J lost 10; bases outside the gene matches: 8.

In this sample, this clone turned up a few times. The chain carries TRBV5-1 and TRBJ1-1; weak D call: TRBD1 (5 bases). This CDR3 contains 13 residues. CDR1 and CDR2 (germline): SGHRS, YFSETQ. The V gene lost 2 bases and the J gene lost 1 base, with 6 bases spanning the gap. CDR3 sequence: CASSLRGNTEAFF. DNA of the CDR3: TGCGCCAGCAGCTTAAGGGGGAACACTGAAGCTTTCTTT. Complete variable domain (other parts from reference TRBV5-1 and TRBJ1-1): KAGVTQTPRYLIKTRGQQVTLSCSPISGHRSVSWYQQTPGQGLQFLFEYFSETQRNKGNFPGRFSGRQFSNSRSEMNVSTLELGDSALYLCASSLRGNTEAFFGQGTRLTVV.